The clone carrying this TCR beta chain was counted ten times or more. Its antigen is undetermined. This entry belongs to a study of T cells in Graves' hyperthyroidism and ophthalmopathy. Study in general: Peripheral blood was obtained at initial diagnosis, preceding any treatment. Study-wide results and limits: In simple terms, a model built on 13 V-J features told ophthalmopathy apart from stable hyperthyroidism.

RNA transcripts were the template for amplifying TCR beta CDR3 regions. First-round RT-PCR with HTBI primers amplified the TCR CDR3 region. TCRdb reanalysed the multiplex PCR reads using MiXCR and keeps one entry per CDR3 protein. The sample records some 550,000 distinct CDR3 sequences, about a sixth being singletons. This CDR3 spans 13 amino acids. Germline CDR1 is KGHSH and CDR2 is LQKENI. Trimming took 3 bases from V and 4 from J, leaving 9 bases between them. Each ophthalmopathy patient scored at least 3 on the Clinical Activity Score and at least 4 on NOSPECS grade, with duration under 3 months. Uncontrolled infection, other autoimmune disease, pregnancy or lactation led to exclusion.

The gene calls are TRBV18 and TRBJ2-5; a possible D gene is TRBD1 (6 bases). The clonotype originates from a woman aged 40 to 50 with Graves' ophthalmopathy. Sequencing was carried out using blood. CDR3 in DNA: TGTGCCAGCTCACCCCAACAGGGAGAGACCCAGTACTTC. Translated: CASSPQQGETQYF.